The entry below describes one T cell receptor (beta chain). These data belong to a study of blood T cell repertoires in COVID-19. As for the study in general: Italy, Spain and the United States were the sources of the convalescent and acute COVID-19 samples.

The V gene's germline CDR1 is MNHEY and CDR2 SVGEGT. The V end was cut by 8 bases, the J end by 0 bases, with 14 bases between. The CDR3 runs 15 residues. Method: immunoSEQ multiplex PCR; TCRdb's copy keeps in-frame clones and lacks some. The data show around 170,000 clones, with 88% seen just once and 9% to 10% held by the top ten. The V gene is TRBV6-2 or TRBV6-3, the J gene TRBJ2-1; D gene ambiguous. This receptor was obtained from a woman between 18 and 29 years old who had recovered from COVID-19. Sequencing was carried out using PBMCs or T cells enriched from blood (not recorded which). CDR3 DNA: TGTGCCAGCCGCCCCCTGGCCCCCTCCTACAATGAGCAGTTCTTC. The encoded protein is CASRPLAPSYNEQFF.